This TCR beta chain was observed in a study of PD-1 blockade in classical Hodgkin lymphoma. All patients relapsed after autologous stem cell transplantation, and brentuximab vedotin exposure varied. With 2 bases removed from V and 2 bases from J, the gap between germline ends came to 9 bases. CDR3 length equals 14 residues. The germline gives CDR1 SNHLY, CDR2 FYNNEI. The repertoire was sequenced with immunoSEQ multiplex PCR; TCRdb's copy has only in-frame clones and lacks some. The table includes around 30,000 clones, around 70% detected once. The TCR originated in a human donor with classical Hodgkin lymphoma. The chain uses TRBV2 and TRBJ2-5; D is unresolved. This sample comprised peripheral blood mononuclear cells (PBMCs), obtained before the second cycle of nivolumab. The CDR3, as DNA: TGTGCCAGCAGTGAATGGAGCAGTCAAGAGACCCAGTACTTC. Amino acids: CASSEWSSQETQYF.